This TCR beta chain was recovered during a study of T cell repertoires in cytomegalovirus infection. The CDR3 length is 19 residues. CDR1 SGHTS and CDR2 YDEGEE come from the germline V gene. With 5 bases clipped from V and 4 bases from J, the junction kept 21 bases outside the gene matches. TCRdb reanalysed the reads using MiXCR and keeps one entry per CDR3 protein. In the table there are fewer than 550,000 distinct CDR3 sequences, under 40% of which are singletons. The sequence was collected from a human donor in good health (CMV status not recorded). Some clones in this sample may be carry-over from other donors' samples. V gene TRBV5-8 combines with J gene TRBJ1-1, with 9 positions matching TRBD1. The specimen was PBMCs. For the CDR3, the DNA is TGTGCCAGCAGGTCCCCCCACCCCCAGACAGGGGGATTCCTCACTGAAGCTTTCTTT. Protein product: CASRSPHPQTGGFLTEAFF.